The rows below give T cell receptor beta chains drawn from one sample of a study of blood T cells in healthy people across ages. Via MiXCR, TCRdb re-called the 5' RACE reads, giving one row per CDR3 protein. Among 700,000 to 900,000 distinct CDR3 sequences, approximately 53% were seen once, and the ten largest hold approximately 40%. Sequencing was done on a sample of blood. These receptors were taken from a man aged 80 or over in good health. The CDR3 runs from the conserved cysteine through the conserved F or W. Fields, in order: D gene, J gene, V gene, clone size, CDR3 protein, CDR3 DNA. The D gene is left open where the match is weak. For some rows the clone size is stated as once, few or many, or as a class when expanded; others skip it.

d_call: NA; j_call: TRBJ2-3; v_call: TRBV12-3/TRBV12-4; clone_size: NA; cdr3_aa: CASSLWGDGGTQYF; cdr3_nt: TGTGCCAGCAGTTTATGGGGGGACGGCGGTACGCAGTATTTT
d_call: NA; j_call: TRBJ2-5; v_call: TRBV20-1; clone_size: NA; cdr3_aa: CSASESGETQYF; cdr3_nt: TGCAGTGCTAGCGAAAGTGGGGAGACCCAGTACTTC
d_call: NA; j_call: TRBJ2-3; v_call: TRBV10-2; clone_size: once; cdr3_aa: CASRDDIPYAYF; cdr3_nt: TGCGCCAGCAGAGACGACATCCCATACGCGTATTTT
d_call: TRBD2; j_call: TRBJ2-7; v_call: TRBV2; clone_size: NA; cdr3_aa: CATSESSGRCEQYF; cdr3_nt: TGTGCCACCAGCGAGAGTAGCGGGAGGTGCGAGCAGTACTTC
d_call: TRBD2; j_call: TRBJ2-3; v_call: TRBV3-1; clone_size: NA; cdr3_aa: CASSQERTSGRQRYAYF; cdr3_nt: TGTGCCAGCAGCCAAGAAAGGACTAGCGGGAGGCAGAGATACGCGTATTTT
d_call: NA; j_call: TRBJ2-7; v_call: TRBV10-3; clone_size: NA; cdr3_aa: CAIAGIANSYEQYF; cdr3_nt: TGTGCCATCGCCGGGATAGCAAACTCCTACGAGCAGTACTTC
d_call: TRBD1; j_call: TRBJ2-7; v_call: TRBV19; clone_size: NA; cdr3_aa: CASSPDRGVSYEQYF; cdr3_nt: TGTGCCAGTAGTCCGGACAGGGGTGTATCCTACGAGCAGTACTTC
d_call: NA; j_call: TRBJ2-1; v_call: TRBV15; clone_size: NA; cdr3_aa: CATSRGQGKYNEQFF; cdr3_nt: TGTGCCACCAGCAGAGGCCAGGGGAAATACAATGAGCAGTTCTTC
d_call: NA; j_call: TRBJ1-2; v_call: TRBV24-1; clone_size: NA; cdr3_aa: CATSDQQIRYTF; cdr3_nt: TGTGCCACCAGTGATCAACAGATACGCTACACCTTC
d_call: TRBD1; j_call: TRBJ1-5; v_call: TRBV6-1; clone_size: NA; cdr3_aa: CASRLAGGPNQPQHF; cdr3_nt: TGTGCCAGCAGACTCGCAGGGGGCCCCAATCAGCCCCAGCATTTT
d_call: TRBD1; j_call: TRBJ2-1; v_call: TRBV7-2; clone_size: NA; cdr3_aa: CASTRDRARNEQFF; cdr3_nt: TGTGCCAGCACCCGGGACAGGGCGAGAAATGAGCAGTTCTTC
d_call: TRBD2; j_call: TRBJ2-6; v_call: TRBV11-2; clone_size: NA; cdr3_aa: CASSLVGAGGPLGANVLTF; cdr3_nt: TGTGCCAGCAGCTTAGTAGGCGCGGGAGGGCCTTTGGGGGCCAACGTCCTGACTTTC
d_call: TRBD1; j_call: TRBJ2-3; v_call: TRBV5-1; clone_size: NA; cdr3_aa: CASTRTGADTQYF; cdr3_nt: TGCGCCAGCACCCGTACAGGGGCAGATACGCAGTATTTT
d_call: TRBD2; j_call: TRBJ2-7; v_call: TRBV6-1; clone_size: few; cdr3_aa: CASSPRTGGPNSDEQYF; cdr3_nt: TGTGCCAGCAGTCCTAGGACGGGAGGGCCAAATTCGGACGAGCAGTACTTC
d_call: NA; j_call: TRBJ2-1; v_call: TRBV13; clone_size: NA; cdr3_aa: CASSSLFRGEGNEQFF; cdr3_nt: TGTGCCAGCAGCTCTCTATTCAGGGGAGAGGGGAATGAGCAGTTCTTC
d_call: TRBD1; j_call: TRBJ1-1; v_call: TRBV7-2; clone_size: few; cdr3_aa: CASSRQGAGTEAFF; cdr3_nt: TGTGCCAGCAGCAGGCAGGGGGCCGGCACTGAAGCTTTCTTT
d_call: NA; j_call: TRBJ2-1; v_call: TRBV12-5; clone_size: NA; cdr3_aa: CASGVAKYNEQFF; cdr3_nt: TGTGCTAGTGGTGTGGCCAAGTACAATGAGCAGTTCTTC
d_call: NA; j_call: TRBJ2-3; v_call: TRBV18; clone_size: NA; cdr3_aa: CASSPKGRTDTQYF; cdr3_nt: TGTGCCAGCTCACCGAAGGGGCGGACAGATACGCAGTATTTT
d_call: NA; j_call: TRBJ2-7; v_call: TRBV5-6; clone_size: many; cdr3_aa: CASSLWPLNEQYF; cdr3_nt: TGTGCCAGCAGCTTGTGGCCTCTGAACGAGCAGTACTTC
d_call: TRBD1; j_call: TRBJ1-2; v_call: TRBV6-1; clone_size: NA; cdr3_aa: CASSVGGDSNYGYTF; cdr3_nt: TGTGCCAGCAGTGTCGGTGGGGACAGTAACTATGGCTACACCTTC
d_call: TRBD2; j_call: TRBJ2-7; v_call: TRBV25-1; clone_size: NA; cdr3_aa: CASSFRGRGSYEQYF; cdr3_nt: TGTGCCAGCAGCTTCAGAGGGAGGGGCTCCTACGAGCAGTACTTC
d_call: NA; j_call: TRBJ1-6; v_call: TRBV20-1; clone_size: NA; cdr3_aa: CSASPPKTGSPLHF; cdr3_nt: TGCAGTGCTAGCCCGCCAAAAACCGGCTCACCCCTCCACTTT
d_call: NA; j_call: TRBJ2-3; v_call: TRBV29-1; clone_size: NA; cdr3_aa: CSAGLLLTDTQYF; cdr3_nt: TGCAGCGCTGGACTACTTCTCACAGATACGCAGTATTTT
d_call: NA; j_call: TRBJ1-6; v_call: TRBV3-1; clone_size: few; cdr3_aa: CASSQDPGDSPLHF; cdr3_nt: TGTGCCAGCAGCCAAGATCCGGGAGATTCACCCCTCCACTTT
d_call: TRBD2; j_call: TRBJ2-5; v_call: TRBV10-3; clone_size: NA; cdr3_aa: CAISESPRLGGEQETQYF; cdr3_nt: TGTGCCATCAGTGAGTCGCCCCGACTGGGAGGGGAACAAGAGACCCAGTACTTC
d_call: NA; j_call: TRBJ2-7; v_call: TRBV7-2; clone_size: few; cdr3_aa: CASSRAASYEQYF; cdr3_nt: TGTGCCAGCAGCCGGGCCGCCTCCTACGAGCAGTACTTC
d_call: NA; j_call: TRBJ1-5; v_call: TRBV30; clone_size: NA; cdr3_aa: CAWSAQGRQPQHF; cdr3_nt: TGTGCCTGGAGCGCCCAGGGGAGACAGCCCCAGCATTTT
d_call: TRBD2; j_call: TRBJ2-4; v_call: TRBV20-1; clone_size: few; cdr3_aa: CSARDTGTSGRAAKNIQYF; cdr3_nt: TGCAGTGCTAGAGATACCGGGACTAGCGGGAGGGCGGCCAAAAACATTCAGTACTTC
d_call: TRBD1; j_call: TRBJ2-3; v_call: TRBV24-1; clone_size: NA; cdr3_aa: CATSAAGQGTDTQYF; cdr3_nt: TGTGCCACCAGTGCCGCGGGACAGGGCACAGATACGCAGTATTTT
d_call: TRBD1; j_call: TRBJ1-1; v_call: TRBV7-9; clone_size: few; cdr3_aa: CASSASGGENTEAFF; cdr3_nt: TGTGCCAGCAGCGCGTCAGGGGGAGAGAACACTGAAGCTTTCTTT
d_call: NA; j_call: TRBJ1-5; v_call: TRBV28; clone_size: NA; cdr3_aa: CASSLFSQPQHF; cdr3_nt: TGTGCCAGCAGTTTATTCAGTCAGCCCCAGCATTTT
d_call: TRBD1; j_call: TRBJ1-1; v_call: TRBV28; clone_size: NA; cdr3_aa: CASSFKGTGNTEAFF; cdr3_nt: TGTGCCAGCAGTTTTAAGGGGACAGGGAACACTGAAGCTTTCTTT
d_call: NA; j_call: TRBJ2-3; v_call: TRBV3-1; clone_size: NA; cdr3_aa: CASSLRGFTDTQYF; cdr3_nt: TGTGCCAGCAGCCTACGGGGATTCACAGATACGCAGTATTTT
d_call: TRBD2; j_call: TRBJ2-4; v_call: TRBV25-1; clone_size: few; cdr3_aa: CASSRDVPGLAGGEQYF; cdr3_nt: TGTGCCAGCAGTAGGGACGTGCCGGGACTAGCGGGAGGGGAGCAGTACTTC
d_call: TRBD2; j_call: TRBJ2-5; v_call: TRBV25-1; clone_size: few; cdr3_aa: CASGQLAELPKETQYF; cdr3_nt: TGTGCCAGCGGACAACTAGCGGAGCTCCCTAAGGAGACCCAGTACTTC
d_call: NA; j_call: TRBJ2-3; v_call: TRBV29-1; clone_size: NA; cdr3_aa: CSVDPEHRYAYF; cdr3_nt: TGCAGCGTTGACCCCGAGCACAGATACGCGTATTTT
d_call: NA; j_call: TRBJ1-2; v_call: TRBV20-1; clone_size: few; cdr3_aa: CSASRSGEGYGYTF; cdr3_nt: TGCAGTGCTAGTAGATCAGGGGAGGGCTATGGCTACACCTTC
d_call: NA; j_call: TRBJ2-3; v_call: TRBV29-1; clone_size: few; cdr3_aa: CSVEKGTDTQYF; cdr3_nt: TGCAGCGTTGAAAAGGGCACAGATACGCAGTATTTT
d_call: TRBD2; j_call: TRBJ2-4; v_call: TRBV20-1; clone_size: NA; cdr3_aa: CSARGGGRYENIQYF; cdr3_nt: TGCAGTGCTAGAGGAGGCGGGAGATATGAGAACATTCAGTACTTC
d_call: NA; j_call: TRBJ2-5; v_call: TRBV5-1; clone_size: few; cdr3_aa: CASSLGAPWGQETQYF; cdr3_nt: TGCGCCAGCAGCTTGGGAGCCCCCTGGGGCCAAGAGACCCAGTACTTC
d_call: TRBD1; j_call: TRBJ1-4; v_call: TRBV20-1; clone_size: NA; cdr3_aa: CSAPAPTGLNEKLFF; cdr3_nt: TGCAGTGCCCCAGCCCCGACAGGGCTGAATGAAAAACTGTTTTTT